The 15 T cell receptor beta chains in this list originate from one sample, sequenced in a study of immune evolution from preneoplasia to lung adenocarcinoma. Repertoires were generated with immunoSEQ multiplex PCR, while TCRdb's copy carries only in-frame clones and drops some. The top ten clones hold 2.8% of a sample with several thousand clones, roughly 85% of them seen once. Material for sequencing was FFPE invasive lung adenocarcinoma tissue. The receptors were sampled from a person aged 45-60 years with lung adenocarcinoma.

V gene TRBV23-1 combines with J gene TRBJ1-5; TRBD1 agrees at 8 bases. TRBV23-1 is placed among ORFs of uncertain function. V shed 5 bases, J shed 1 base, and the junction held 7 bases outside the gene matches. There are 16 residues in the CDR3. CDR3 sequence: CASSLQGEESNQPQHF. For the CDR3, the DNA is TGCGCCAGCAGTTTACAGGGGGAAGAAAGCAATCAGCCCCAGCATTTT.

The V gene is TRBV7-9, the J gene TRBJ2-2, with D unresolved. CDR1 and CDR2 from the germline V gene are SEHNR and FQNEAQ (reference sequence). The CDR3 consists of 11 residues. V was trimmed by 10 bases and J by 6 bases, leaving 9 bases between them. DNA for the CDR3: TGTGCCACCCCCTATGCCGGGGAGCTGTTTTTT. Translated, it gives CATPYAGELFF.

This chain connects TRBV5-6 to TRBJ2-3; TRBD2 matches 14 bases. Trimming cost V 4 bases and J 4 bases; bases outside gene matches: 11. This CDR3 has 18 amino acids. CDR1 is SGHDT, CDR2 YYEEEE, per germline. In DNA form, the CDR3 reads TGTGCCAGCAGCCCACTAGGGACTAGCGGGAGCTTTGCAGATACGCAGTATTTT. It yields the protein CASSPLGTSGSFADTQYF. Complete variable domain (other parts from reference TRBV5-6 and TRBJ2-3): DAGVTQSPTHLIKTRGQQVTLRCSPKSGHDTVSWYQQALGQGPQFIFQYYEEEERQRGNFPDRFSGHQFPNYSSELNVNALLLGDSALYLCASSPLGTSGSFADTQYFGPGTRLTVL.

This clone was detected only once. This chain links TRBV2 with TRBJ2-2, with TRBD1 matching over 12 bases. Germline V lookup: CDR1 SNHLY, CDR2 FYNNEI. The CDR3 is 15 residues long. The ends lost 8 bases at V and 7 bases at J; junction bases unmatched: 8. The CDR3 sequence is CASLGTGGAHGELFF. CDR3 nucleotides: TGTGCCAGCCTCGGGACAGGGGGCGCCCACGGGGAGCTGTTTTTT.

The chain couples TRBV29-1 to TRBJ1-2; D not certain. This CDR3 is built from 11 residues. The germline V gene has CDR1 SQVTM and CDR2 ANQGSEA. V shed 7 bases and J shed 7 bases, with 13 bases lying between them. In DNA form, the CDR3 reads TGCAGCGGGGCTGTGGGGTCTGGCTACACCTTC. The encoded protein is CSGAVGSGYTF. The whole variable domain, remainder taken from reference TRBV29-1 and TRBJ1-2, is SAVISQKPSRDICQRGTSLTIQCQVDSQVTMMFWYRQQPGQSLTLIATANQGSEATYESGFVIDKFPISRPNLTFSTLTVSNMSPEDSSIYLCSGAVGSGYTFGSGTRLTVV.

In DNA form, the CDR3 reads TGTGCCAGCAGTTTTCGGGGGTTAAGGGAAGCTTTCTTT. Its translation is CASSFRGLREAFF. The chain uses TRBV28 and TRBJ1-1; D might be TRBD1 (5 bases). The ends were cut back, 3 bases at V and 8 bases at J, with 13 bases in the middle. Per germline, CDR1 MDHEN and CDR2 SYDVKM. CDR3 size: 13 residues.

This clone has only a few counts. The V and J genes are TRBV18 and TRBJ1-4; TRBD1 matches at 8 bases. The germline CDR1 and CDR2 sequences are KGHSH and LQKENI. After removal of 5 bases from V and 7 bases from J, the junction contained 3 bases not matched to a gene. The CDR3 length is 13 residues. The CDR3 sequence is CASSTGGLEKLFF. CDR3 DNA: TGTGCCAGCTCAACAGGGGGACTTGAAAAACTGTTTTTT. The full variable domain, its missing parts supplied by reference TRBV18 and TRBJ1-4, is NAGVMQNPRHLVRRRGQEARLRCSPMKGHSHVYWYRQLPEEGLKFMVYLQKENIIDESGMPKERFSAEFPKEGPSILRIQQVVRGDSAAYFCASSTGGLEKLFFGSGTQLSVL.

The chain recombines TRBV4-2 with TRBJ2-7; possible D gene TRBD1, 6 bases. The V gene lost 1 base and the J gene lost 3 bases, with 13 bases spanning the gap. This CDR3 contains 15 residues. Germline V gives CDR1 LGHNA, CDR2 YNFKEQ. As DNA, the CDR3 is TGTGCCAGCAGCCAAGTCTCAGGGGTCGGCTACGAGCAGTACTTC. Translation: CASSQVSGVGYEQYF.

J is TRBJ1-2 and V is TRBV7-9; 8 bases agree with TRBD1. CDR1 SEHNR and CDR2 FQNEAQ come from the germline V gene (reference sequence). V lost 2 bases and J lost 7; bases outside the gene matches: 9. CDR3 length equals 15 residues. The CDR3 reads CASSLRDRSSVGYTF. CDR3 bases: TGTGCCAGCAGCTTAAGGGACAGGTCGTCGGTTGGCTACACCTTC.

CDR3 sequence reads: CASSERDRGSGANVLTF. The CDR3 nucleotides read TGCGCCAGCAGCGAAAGGGACAGGGGGTCTGGGGCCAACGTCCTGACTTTC. V gene TRBV4-3 combines with J gene TRBJ2-6; 11 nucleotides line up with TRBD1. The CDR3 sequence is 17 residues long. CDR1 and CDR2 from the germline V gene are LGHNA and YSLEER. J was trimmed by 1 base and V by 5 bases; bases with no gene match: 4.

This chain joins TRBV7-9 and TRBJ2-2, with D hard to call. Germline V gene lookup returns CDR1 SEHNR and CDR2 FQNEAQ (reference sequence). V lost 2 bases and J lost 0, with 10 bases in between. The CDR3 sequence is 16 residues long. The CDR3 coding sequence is TGTGCCAGCAGCTTAACCCAGACCGCGAACACCGGGGAGCTGTTTTTT. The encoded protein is CASSLTQTANTGELFF.

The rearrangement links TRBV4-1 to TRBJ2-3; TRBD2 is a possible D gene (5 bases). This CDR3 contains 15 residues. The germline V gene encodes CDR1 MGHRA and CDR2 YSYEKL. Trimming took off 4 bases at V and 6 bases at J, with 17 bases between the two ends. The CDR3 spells CASSPEAARGDTQYF. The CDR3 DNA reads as TGCGCCAGCAGCCCAGAAGCGGCCAGAGGGGATACGCAGTATTTT.

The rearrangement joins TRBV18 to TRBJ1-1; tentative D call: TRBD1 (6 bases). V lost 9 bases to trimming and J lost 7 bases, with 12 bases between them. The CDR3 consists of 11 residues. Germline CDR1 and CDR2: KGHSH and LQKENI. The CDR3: CASRRGDEAFF. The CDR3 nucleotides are TGTGCCAGTCGCAGGGGTGATGAAGCTTTCTTT.

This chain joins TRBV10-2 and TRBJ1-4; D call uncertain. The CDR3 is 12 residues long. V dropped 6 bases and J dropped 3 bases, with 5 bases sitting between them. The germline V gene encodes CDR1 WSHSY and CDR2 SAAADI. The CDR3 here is CASRGSNEKLFF. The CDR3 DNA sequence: TGCGCCAGCAGGGGCTCTAATGAAAAACTGTTTTTT.

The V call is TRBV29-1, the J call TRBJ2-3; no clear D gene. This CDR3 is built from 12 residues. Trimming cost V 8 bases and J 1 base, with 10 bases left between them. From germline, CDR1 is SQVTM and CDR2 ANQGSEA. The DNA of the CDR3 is TGCAGCTTTAGGAGAGGCACAGATACGCAGTATTTT. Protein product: CSFRRGTDTQYF.